This TCR beta chain came from a study of CD8 T cells in ankylosing spondylitis (dated by TCRdb to 2017 to 2019). General notes on the study: The study set out to find disease-linked TCR variants by profiling T cell receptor beta repertoires in ankylosing spondylitis patients and healthy donors. The full study cohort comprised around 23 ankylosing spondylitis patients and some 100 healthy donors. Peripheral blood was sampled, and synovial fluid was additionally collected from ankylosing spondylitis patients. Broader findings and caveats from the paper: Blood from ankylosing spondylitis patients appeared to be characterized by a TCR beta motif composed of about eight highly homologous amino acid variants. The disease-linked clones were reported as significantly enriched in matched synovial fluid samples from ankylosing spondylitis patients. Some of the motif variants had been reported before in the synovial fluid and blood of reactive arthritis patients, a finding that suggests common disease-initiation mechanisms. A CD8+ phenotype was shown by the disease-linked clones, which were found at relatively low frequencies in peripheral blood.

V is cut back by 1 base and J by 5 bases, with 6 bases in the junction unmatched. The CDR3 has 16 amino acids, counting the end cysteine and phenylalanine. Only CDR3 DNA is held: 48 bases, read in frame from base 1. For sequencing, an Illumina HiSeq 2500 was employed. TCR beta libraries were prepared by quantitative 5'-RACE with molecular barcodes. The authors' pipeline ran thus. A new computational method based on a probabilistic model of VDJ rearrangement was used to identify disease-linked TCR variants. TCRdb reprocessed the public reads (quality trimming at Q25 with fastp, clone calling with MiXCR) and kept in-frame beta chains. For every CDR3 protein sequence, its rows merge into one entry that carries the most common genes and DNA. Here the V and J calls rest on TCRdb's processing, not on the authors' analysis. The sample yields some 220,000 distinct CDR3 sequences; over 9.5% were counted once. The top ten hold about 3% of the sample.

With respect to this clonotype: Its antigen is unknown. No per-base quality is available; no much larger clone lies one base away.

This sequence was found in a male donor with ankylosing spondylitis or in good health (not recorded which). Specimen: blood, either unsorted or a sorted T cell fraction (not recorded which). The V gene is TRBV12-3 or TRBV12-4 and the J gene is TRBJ2-7, with TRBD1 matching 12 junction bases. For the CDR3, the sequence is CASSLGLGTGGHEQYF. The sequenced DNA is TGTGCCAGCAGTTTAGGATTAGGGACAGGGGGCCACGAGCAGTACTTC.